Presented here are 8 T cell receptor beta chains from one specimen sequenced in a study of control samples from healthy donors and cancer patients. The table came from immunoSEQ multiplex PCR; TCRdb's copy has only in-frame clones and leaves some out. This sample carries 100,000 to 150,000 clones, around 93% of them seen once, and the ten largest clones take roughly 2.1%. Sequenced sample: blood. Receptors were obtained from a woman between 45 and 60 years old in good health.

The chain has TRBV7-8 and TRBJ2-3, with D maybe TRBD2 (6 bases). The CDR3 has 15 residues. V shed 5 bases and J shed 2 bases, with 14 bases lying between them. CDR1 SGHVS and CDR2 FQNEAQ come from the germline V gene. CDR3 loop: CASSPRETSTDTQYF. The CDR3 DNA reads TGTGCCAGCAGCCCCCGGGAGACATCCACAGATACGCAGTATTTT.

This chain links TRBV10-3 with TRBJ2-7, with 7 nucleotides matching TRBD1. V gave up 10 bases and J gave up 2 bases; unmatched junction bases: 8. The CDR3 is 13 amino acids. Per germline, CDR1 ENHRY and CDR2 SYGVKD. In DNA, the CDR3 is TGTGCCACGAACCGGGACAGTACCTACGAGCAGTACTTC. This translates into CATNRDSTYEQYF.

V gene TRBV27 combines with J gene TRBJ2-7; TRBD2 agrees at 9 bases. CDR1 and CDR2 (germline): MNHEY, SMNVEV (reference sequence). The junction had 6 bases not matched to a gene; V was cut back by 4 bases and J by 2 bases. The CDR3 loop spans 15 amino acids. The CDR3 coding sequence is TGTGCCAGCAGTTCGGCCGGACTAGCGACCTACGAGCAGTACTTC. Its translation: CASSSAGLATYEQYF.

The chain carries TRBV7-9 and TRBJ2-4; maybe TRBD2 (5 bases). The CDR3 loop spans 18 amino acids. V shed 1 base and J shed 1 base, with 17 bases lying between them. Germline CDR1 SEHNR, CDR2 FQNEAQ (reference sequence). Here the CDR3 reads CASSLGGVGRGAKNIQYF. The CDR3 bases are TGTGCCAGCAGCTTAGGGGGTGTAGGACGCGGGGCCAAAAACATTCAGTACTTC.

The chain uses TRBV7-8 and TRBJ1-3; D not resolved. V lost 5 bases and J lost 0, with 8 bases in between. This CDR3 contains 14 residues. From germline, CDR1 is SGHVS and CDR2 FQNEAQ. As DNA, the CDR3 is TGTGCCAGCAGCCCCGGGTCCTCTGGAAACACCATATATTTT. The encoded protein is CASSPGSSGNTIYF.

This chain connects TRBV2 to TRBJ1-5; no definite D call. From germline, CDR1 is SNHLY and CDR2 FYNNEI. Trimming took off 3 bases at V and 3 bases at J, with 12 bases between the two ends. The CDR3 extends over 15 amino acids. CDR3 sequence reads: CASSEEMTYNQPQHF. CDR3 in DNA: TGTGCCAGCAGTGAGGAGATGACATACAATCAGCCCCAGCATTTT.

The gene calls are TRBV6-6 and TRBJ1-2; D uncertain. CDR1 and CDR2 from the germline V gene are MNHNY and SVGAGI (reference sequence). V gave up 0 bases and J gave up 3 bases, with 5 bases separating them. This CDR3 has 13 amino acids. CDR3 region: CASSYSIDYGYTF. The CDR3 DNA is TGTGCCAGCAGTTACTCTATAGACTATGGCTACACCTTC.

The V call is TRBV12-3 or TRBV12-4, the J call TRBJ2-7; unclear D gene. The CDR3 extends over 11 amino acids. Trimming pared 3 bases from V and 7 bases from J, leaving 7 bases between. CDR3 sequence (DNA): TGTGCCAGCAGTTTTGGGTGGGAGCAGTACTTC. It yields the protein CASSFGWEQYF.